This paragraph covers one T cell receptor beta chain sequence. Germline CDR1 is MDHEN and CDR2 is SYDVKM. The CDR3 sequence is 12 residues long. The V end lost 10 bases, the J end lost 12 bases, and 16 bases lay between the germline ends. The data were taken from a study of blood T cell repertoires in COVID-19. The table came from immunoSEQ multiplex PCR; TCRdb's copy has only in-frame clones and leaves some out. This table has around 210,000 clones, 70% to 90% appearing once. Sequencing was performed on peripheral blood. The chain uses TRBV28 and TRBJ1-6; TRBD1 is a possible D gene (6 bases). The sequence was obtained from a man over 45 with COVID-19, enrolled during active disease. The CDR3: CATRGGLEPLHF. The DNA of the CDR3 is TGTGCCACGAGGGGGGGCCTCGAACCCCTCCACTTT.